The 29 T cell receptor beta chains presented below share a single source sample, sequenced in a study of T cell responses to AZD1222 COVID-19 vaccine (dated by TCRdb to about 2021). The sample's time point label, in plain terms: baseline before first vaccination. Library prep was done by the immunoSEQ multiplex PCR assay. The clones in this table, taken by TCRdb from immuneACCESS, are in-frame only. Not every clone is retained; where verified, under half of the shortfall comes from an unresolved V gene, and the cause of the rest is unknown. Within this sample are 150,000 to 200,000 clones, with 70% to 90% of them counted one time only. Of the sample, about 6% is held by the ten largest clones. The specimen was peripheral blood, collected on day 0 of AZD1222 vaccination. Source of these receptors: an adult in good health.

This rearrangement joins TRBV2 to TRBJ2-7; no firm D call. Germline loops: CDR1 SNHLY, CDR2 FYNNEI. The CDR3 has 14 residues. V lost 5 bases to trimming and J lost 10 bases, with 21 bases between them. For the CDR3, the DNA is TGTGCCAGCAGTCCCACAAGGTTTCCATCGTCTCAGTACTTC. This translates into CASSPTRFPSSQYF.

The V call is TRBV7-2, the J call TRBJ1-2; D perhaps matches TRBD1 (5 bases). Trimming pared 5 bases from V and 0 bases from J, leaving 13 bases between. This CDR3 contains 15 residues. Per germline, CDR1 SGHTA and CDR2 FQGNSA. CDR3 coding DNA: TGTGCCAGCAGCCCCTGGGGGGTCTCTAACTATGGCTACACCTTC. It encodes CASSPWGVSNYGYTF.

CDR3 DNA: TGTGCCAGTAGTCCTCTTCAGAACACCGGGGAGCTGTTTTTT. Encoded protein: CASSPLQNTGELFF. The chain recombines TRBV19 with TRBJ2-2; D gene unclear. V shed 5 bases and J shed 1 base, with 8 bases lying between them. Germline values: CDR1 LNHDA, CDR2 SQIVND (reference sequence). The CDR3 loop spans 14 amino acids.

The genes are TRBV24-1 and TRBJ2-7; 10 nucleotides line up with TRBD2. Germline CDR1 and CDR2: KGHDR and SFDVKD. The J segment lost 7 bases and the V segment lost 7 bases, leaving 21 bases of the junction unmatched. The CDR3 contains 18 residues. CDR3 residues: CATSASSLAGGGLGEQYF. For the CDR3, the DNA is TGTGCCACCAGCGCGAGTAGCTTAGCGGGAGGTGGGTTAGGGGAGCAGTACTTC.

This clone was recorded a few times. The rearrangement uses TRBV6-2 or TRBV6-3 and TRBJ2-1, with 7 bases fitting TRBD1. Germline lookup yields CDR1 MNHEY and CDR2 SVGEGT. With 5 bases clipped from V and 1 base from J, the junction kept 5 bases outside the gene matches. The CDR3 consists of 15 residues. CDR3 protein: CASSDDRASYNEQFF. The CDR3, as DNA: TGTGCCAGCAGTGATGACAGGGCATCCTACAATGAGCAGTTCTTC.

The rearrangement links TRBV5-4 to TRBJ2-5, with 10 bases matching TRBD2. The germline gives CDR1 SGHNT, CDR2 YYREEE (reference sequence). J gave up 5 bases and V 3 bases, and 7 bases lay outside the gene matches. The length of the CDR3 is 15 residues. As DNA, the CDR3 is TGTGCCAGCAGCTCGAGCGGGGGGGCCAGGGAGACCCAGTACTTC. Protein sequence: CASSSSGGARETQYF.

The V and J genes are TRBV30 and TRBJ2-5; 12 bases line up with TRBD1. The ends lost 2 bases at V and 4 bases at J; junction bases unmatched: 5. The CDR3 consists of 15 residues. The germline V gene has CDR1 GTSNPN and CDR2 SVGIG (reference sequence). The CDR3 region has the DNA TGTGCCTGGAGTCGGGACAGGGGGCGTTCAGAGACCCAGTACTTC. It is translated as CAWSRDRGRSETQYF. Looking up the rest from reference TRBV30 and TRBJ2-5 gives the full variable domain: SQTIHQWPATLVQPVGSPLSLECTVEGTSNPNLYWYRQAAGRGLQLLFYSVGIGQISSEVPQNLSASRPQDRQFILSSKKLLLSDSGFYLCAWSRDRGRSETQYFGPGTRLLVL.

This clone showed up just once. As DNA, the CDR3 is TGTGCCAGCAGTGAGGGGCCTTTGCCCAATATTGGCTACACCTTC. Encoded protein: CASSEGPLPNIGYTF. This chain uses TRBV6-1 with TRBJ1-2, with D perhaps TRBD1 (5 bases). The CDR3 has 15 residues. The V gene's germline CDR1 is MNHNS and CDR2 SASEGT. Trimming removed 3 bases from V and 7 bases from J, with 18 bases in between.

This clone showed up just once. This chain joins TRBV5-5 and TRBJ2-3; the D is unclear. Trimming shortened V by 2 bases and J by 3 bases, and 13 bases separated the two germline ends. Looked up from germline, CDR1 is SGHKS and CDR2 is YYEKEE (reference sequence). CDR3 length equals 15 residues. CDR3 in DNA: TGTGCCAGCAGCTTCCGGGCTCCACTTACAGATACGCAGTATTTT. Translating it yields CASSFRAPLTDTQYF.

This chain links TRBV7-3 with TRBJ2-3; 8 bases are a match to TRBD1. J lost 5 bases, V lost 0 bases, and 7 bases had no gene match. Per germline, CDR1 SGHTA and CDR2 FQGTGA. This CDR3 has 16 amino acids. DNA of the CDR3: TGTGCCAGCAGCTTAACGGGTCAGGGGGCTTTAGATACGCAGTATTTT. The encoded protein is CASSLTGQGALDTQYF.

The genes are TRBV2 and TRBJ1-6; 7 nucleotides align to TRBD1. Germline CDR1 SNHLY, CDR2 FYNNEI. The CDR3 is 15 amino acids. V lost 3 bases, J lost 5 bases, and 4 bases stayed unmatched. The CDR3 protein is CASSDRQGNNSPLHF. The CDR3 DNA reads TGTGCCAGCAGTGATAGACAGGGAAATAATTCACCCCTCCACTTT.

The rearrangement joins TRBV6-5 to TRBJ2-1; D is ambiguous. Germline V lookup: CDR1 MNHEY, CDR2 SVGAGI. Trimming took 8 bases from V and 5 from J, leaving 7 bases between them. The CDR3 loop spans 11 amino acids. The CDR3 sequence: CASVGNNEQFF. The CDR3 bases are TGTGCCAGCGTGGGCAACAATGAGCAGTTCTTC.

This sequence joins TRBV18 and TRBJ2-5, with D uncertain. The germline gives CDR1 KGHSH, CDR2 LQKENI. V lost 3 bases to trimming and J lost 3 bases, with 11 bases between them. The CDR3 is made up of 14 amino acids. The CDR3 nucleotides are TGTGCCAGCTCACCCGACCCAGCTAAAGAGACCCAGTACTTC. The encoded protein is CASSPDPAKETQYF.

The V call is TRBV4-2, the J call TRBJ2-7; a possible D gene is TRBD1 (5 bases). V shed 1 base and J shed 3 bases, with 16 bases lying between them. CDR1 LGHNA and CDR2 YNFKEQ come from the germline V gene. The length of the CDR3 is 16 residues. CDR3 nucleotide sequence: TGTGCCAGCAGCCAAGGCATGCAGGGTGGAAGCTACGAGCAGTACTTC. Amino acid sequence: CASSQGMQGGSYEQYF.

This chain joins TRBV25-1 and TRBJ2-3; possibly TRBD2 for D (5 bases). This CDR3 has 12 residues. With 5 bases removed from V and 12 bases from J, the gap between germline ends came to 15 bases. The germline V gene encodes CDR1 MGHDK and CDR2 SYGVNS. CDR3 amino acids: CASSPPGSIQYF. The CDR3 coding sequence is TGTGCCAGCAGTCCCCCGGGGAGCATTCAGTATTTT. The complete variable domain, with remaining parts taken from reference TRBV25-1 and TRBJ2-3, reads EADIYQTPRYLVIGTGKKITLECSQTMGHDKMYWYQQDPGMELHLIHYSYGVNSTEKGDLSSESTVSRIRTEHFPLTLESARPSHTSQYLCASSPPGSIQYFGPGTRLTVL.

The V and J genes are TRBV6-1 and TRBJ1-3, with TRBD1 matching 8 bases. Germline loops: CDR1 MNHNS, CDR2 SASEGT. Trimming cost V 3 bases and J 5 bases; bases outside gene matches: 9. CDR3 length: 16 residues. This CDR3 is CASSEKFGDRRNTIYF. CDR3 nucleotide sequence: TGTGCCAGCAGTGAGAAATTCGGGGACAGGCGAAACACCATATATTTT.

This chain links TRBV11-3 with TRBJ1-3; maybe TRBD1 (5 bases). In germline, CDR1 is SGHNT, CDR2 YENEEA. The CDR3 covers 14 residues. Trimming took off 3 bases at V and 0 bases at J, with 6 bases between the two ends. CDR3 sequence: CASSLGTSGNTIYF. The CDR3 bases are TGTGCCAGCAGCTTGGGGACCTCTGGAAACACCATATATTTT.

The genes are TRBV21-1 and TRBJ2-5; the D call TRBD2 from the table was never checked on the DNA. TRBV21-1 is tagged as a pseudogene. The CDR3 has 9 amino acids. In nucleotides, the CDR3 is TGTGCCAGCGGAGAGATCCAGTACTTC. Protein: CASGEIQYF.

J is TRBJ2-2 and V is TRBV4-1, with a possible D match to TRBD2 (6 bases). This CDR3 is 17 amino acids long. Trimming cost V 4 bases and J 1 base, with 16 bases left between them. Germline V CDR1 and CDR2: MGHRA, YSYEKL. The CDR3 loop reads CASSPVAGILNTGELFF. The DNA of the CDR3 is TGCGCCAGCAGCCCAGTCGCGGGGATCCTGAACACCGGGGAGCTGTTTTTT.

J is TRBJ1-2 and V is TRBV10-2; possibly TRBD1 for D (6 bases). Germline CDR1 and CDR2: WSHSY and SAAADI. Trimming took 5 bases from V and 4 from J, leaving 11 bases between them. The CDR3 totals 13 residues. This CDR3 reads CASSTGAIYGYTF. The CDR3 region has the DNA TGCGCCAGCAGTACGGGGGCCATCTATGGCTACACCTTC.

This clone was seen just once. The gene calls are TRBV6-5 and TRBJ1-4; 10 nucleotides agree with TRBD1. The V segment lost 10 bases and the J segment 8 bases; nucleotides outside the gene matches: 10. The germline gives CDR1 MNHEY, CDR2 SVGAGI. This CDR3 has 14 amino acids. The CDR3 sequence is CATQGGQGLEKLFF. The CDR3 bases are TGTGCCACCCAGGGGGGACAGGGGTTAGAAAAACTGTTTTTT.

The gene calls are TRBV5-1 and TRBJ2-1; a weak D match, TRBD2 (6 bases). The CDR3 covers 17 residues. V dropped 2 bases and J dropped 5 bases, with 20 bases sitting between them. Germline CDR1 reads SGHRS; CDR2 reads YFSETQ. The CDR3 loop reads CASSFVIAATIHNEQFF. CDR3 bases: TGCGCCAGCAGCTTCGTGATAGCGGCAACTATCCACAATGAGCAGTTCTTC.

The DNA for the CDR3 is TGTGCCAGCAGCCAAGAAATCCGATTAGGGGGATACCGACCGATTAAGGGGACCCAGTACTTC. Its protein product is CASSQEIRLGGYRPIKGTQYF. The chain links TRBV3-1 (or the pseudogene TRBV3-2) to TRBJ2-5, with D possibly TRBD1 on 6 matching bases. This CDR3 comprises 21 residues. V was cut by 0 bases and J by 7 bases, with 33 bases left in between. The germline V gene has CDR1 LGHDT and CDR2 YNNKEL (reference sequence).

The V and J genes are TRBV7-2 and TRBJ1-3; 7 bases line up with TRBD1. CDR3 size: 15 residues. V shed 6 bases and J 2 bases; nucleotides not matched to a gene: 7. Germline V CDR1 and CDR2: SGHTA, FQGNSA. The CDR3 DNA follows: TGTGCCAGCAGGGTGAACAGGGGCCCTGGAAACACCATATATTTT. Translated, it gives CASRVNRGPGNTIYF.

The rearrangement uses TRBV7-9 and TRBJ1-2; 9 bases agree with TRBD1. In germline, CDR1 is SEHNR, CDR2 FQNEAQ (reference sequence). This CDR3 comprises 15 residues. V trimming: 5 bases; J trimming: 4 bases; junction bases outside the gene matches: 8. CDR3 sequence (DNA): TGTGCCAGCAGCCCTACAGGGGGCACTAGCTATGGCTACACCTTC. Translating gives CASSPTGGTSYGYTF.

Turning to this clone: One end of the junction varies from germline; a read error may be responsible. The chain links TRBV19 to TRBJ1-6; 11 positions agree with TRBD1. In germline, CDR1 is LNHDA, CDR2 SQIVND (reference sequence). The CDR3 length is 19 residues. The DNA for the CDR3 is TGTGCCAGTAGTCTAGACGCCTTATATCCCGGGACAGGGGGAGAACCCCTCCACTTT. Encoded protein: CASSLDALYPGTGGEPLHF.

This clone was seen a single time. The chain joins TRBV7-9 to TRBJ1-1; D not resolved. The CDR3 is 16 residues long. Germline V gene data show CDR1 as SEHNR and CDR2 as FQNEAQ (reference sequence). Between the trimmed V and J ends, which lost 3 bases and 0 bases, there was a span of 14 bases. The CDR3 DNA reads as TGTGCCAGCAGCTTTAGGCCAGGAGGAATGAACACTGAAGCTTTCTTT. Its translation is CASSFRPGGMNTEAFF.

The chain has TRBV5-4 and TRBJ2-2, with 9 positions matching TRBD2. V lost 5 bases and J lost 0; bases outside the gene matches: 8. Looked up from germline, CDR1 is SGHNT and CDR2 is YYREEE (reference sequence). This CDR3 contains 17 residues. As DNA, the CDR3 is TGTGCCAGCAGATCAAAAGCTAGCGGGACGAACACCGGGGAGCTGTTTTTT. It codes for CASRSKASGTNTGELFF.

This clone was observed once. An end of the junction does not agree with germline; a read error may underlie this. Other DNA sequences in this specimen translate into the identical CDR3. This chain uses TRBV6-5 with TRBJ1-1; TRBD1 is a possible D gene (6 bases). Looked up from germline, CDR1 is MNHEY and CDR2 is SVGAGI. This CDR3 contains 12 residues. In nucleotides, the CDR3 is TGTGCCACCTCGAGGGGGAACACTGAAGCCTTCTTT. Its protein is CATSRGNTEAFF.